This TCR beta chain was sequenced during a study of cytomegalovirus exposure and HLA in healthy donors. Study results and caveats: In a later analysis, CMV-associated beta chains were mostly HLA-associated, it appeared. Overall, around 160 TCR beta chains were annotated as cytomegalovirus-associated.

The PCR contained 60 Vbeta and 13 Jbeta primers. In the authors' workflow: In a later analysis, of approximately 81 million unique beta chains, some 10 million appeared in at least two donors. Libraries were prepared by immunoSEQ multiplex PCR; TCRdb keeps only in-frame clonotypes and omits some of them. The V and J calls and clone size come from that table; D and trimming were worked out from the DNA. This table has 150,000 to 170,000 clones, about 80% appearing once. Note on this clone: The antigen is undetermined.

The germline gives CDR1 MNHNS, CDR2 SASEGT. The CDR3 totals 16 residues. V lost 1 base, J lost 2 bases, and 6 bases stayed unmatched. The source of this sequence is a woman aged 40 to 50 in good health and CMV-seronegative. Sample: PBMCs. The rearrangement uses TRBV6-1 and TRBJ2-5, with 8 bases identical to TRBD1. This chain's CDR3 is CASSEVQGTGQETQYF. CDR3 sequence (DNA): TGTGCCAGCAGTGAAGTTCAGGGGACAGGACAAGAGACCCAGTACTTC.